The 15 T cell receptor beta chains presented below share a single source sample, sequenced in a study of Tregs in tolerant kidney transplant recipients. Profiling relied on immunoSEQ multiplex PCR, and the TCRdb table lists in-frame clones only, not all of them. Of 74,000 or so clones listed, roughly nine tenths are singletons. The nonmyeloablative bone marrow transplants came from related graft donors, with transient mixed chimerism. Material: CD4+ T cells from blood (PBMCs), obtained 24 months after the transplant. These receptors were collected from a human patient who received a combined kidney and bone marrow transplant. A share of the T cells may be of graft donor origin.

This clone occurred a few times. V gene TRBV7-9 combines with J gene TRBJ1-5, with D hard to call. This CDR3 is built from 14 residues. Germline CDR1 and CDR2: SEHNR and FQNEAQ (reference sequence). V was cut by 7 bases and J by 2 bases, with 12 bases left in between. The CDR3 spells CASKLKLRNQPQHF. The CDR3 bases are TGTGCCAGCAAGTTGAAGCTACGCAATCAGCCCCAGCATTTT.

This clone has more than one count but fewer than ten. Other DNA sequences in this specimen translate into the identical CDR3. The chain has TRBV14 and TRBJ2-1; a weak D match, TRBD2 (5 bases). The germline V gene encodes CDR1 SGHDN and CDR2 FVKESK. Trimming cost V 2 bases and J 1 base, with 9 bases left between them. CDR3 length equals 15 residues. CDR3 sequence: CASSQLSGSYNEQFF. The CDR3 region has the DNA TGTGCCAGCAGCCAATTAAGCGGTTCCTACAATGAGCAGTTCTTC. Full variable domain (remainder filled in from reference TRBV14 and TRBJ2-1): EAGVTQFPSHSVIEKGQTVTLRCDPISGHDNLYWYRRVMGKEIKFLLHFVKESKQDESGMPNNRFLAERTGGTYSTLKVQPAELEDSGVYFCASSQLSGSYNEQFFGPGTRLTVL.

V gene TRBV28 combines with J gene TRBJ1-1, with TRBD1 matching over 8 bases. This CDR3 has 18 residues. In germline, CDR1 is MDHEN, CDR2 SYDVKM. The ends lost 3 bases at V and 4 bases at J; junction bases unmatched: 16. This chain's CDR3 is CASSLYLGQGAKGTEAFF. The CDR3 bases are TGTGCCAGCAGTTTGTATCTTGGGCAGGGGGCGAAGGGCACTGAAGCTTTCTTT.

The chain combines TRBV30 with TRBJ2-3; TRBD2 agrees at 9 bases. CDR1 is GTSNPN, CDR2 SVGIG, per germline (reference sequence). CDR3 length: 14 amino acids. V shed 3 bases, J shed 4 bases, and the junction held 5 bases outside the gene matches. Here the CDR3 DNA reads TGTGCCTGGAGCCTAGCGGGGAGGCCAGATACGCAGTATTTT. Amino acid sequence: CAWSLAGRPDTQYF.

This chain connects TRBV6-5 to TRBJ1-1; maybe TRBD1 (6 bases). This CDR3 has 13 amino acids. Per the germline V gene, CDR1 is MNHEY and CDR2 is SVGAGI. V was cut by 5 bases and J by 11 bases, with 18 bases left in between. Written as DNA, the CDR3 is TGTGCCAGCAGTACCACAGGGCAAGGGAAGGCTTTCTTT. It codes for CASSTTGQGKAFF.

The chain joins TRBV5-1 to TRBJ2-2; the D gene is possibly TRBD1 (6 bases). V was shortened by 4 bases and J by 2 bases, with 9 bases between the two germline ends. The germline V gene encodes CDR1 SGHRS and CDR2 YFSETQ. This CDR3 contains 14 residues. The CDR3 nucleotides read TGCGCCAGCAGCGGGGGCCCCAACACCGGGGAGCTGTTTTTT. This codes for CASSGGPNTGELFF.

The gene calls are TRBV7-9 and TRBJ2-7, with D possibly TRBD2 on 6 matching bases. V was cut by 5 bases and J by 3 bases, with 14 bases left in between. The germline V gene has CDR1 SEHNR and CDR2 FQNEAQ (reference sequence). The CDR3 runs 14 residues. The CDR3 coding sequence is TGTGCCAGCAGCACGGGACGGGGGATCTACGAGCAGTACTTC. Translating gives CASSTGRGIYEQYF.

J is TRBJ1-2 and V is TRBV11-2; D might be TRBD1 (5 bases). The CDR3 is 14 amino acids. V was cut by 10 bases and J by 5 bases, with 20 bases left in between. The V gene's germline CDR1 is SGHAT and CDR2 FQNNGV. The CDR3 loop reads CATKISGVWYGYTF. The CDR3 DNA is TGTGCCACCAAGATATCGGGGGTGTGGTATGGCTACACCTTC.

The chain couples TRBV19 to TRBJ1-2; 8 bases match TRBD1. The CDR3 sequence is 15 residues long. Germline V gene data show CDR1 as LNHDA and CDR2 as SQIVND (reference sequence). The J segment lost 8 bases and the V segment lost 3 bases, leaving 11 bases of the junction unmatched. The CDR3 here is CASSMGTGTHRGYTF. In DNA form, the CDR3 reads TGTGCCAGTAGTATGGGGACAGGCACCCACCGCGGCTACACCTTC.

The chain joins TRBV7-3 to TRBJ2-6; D is ambiguous. CDR3 length: 15 amino acids. With 1 base removed from V and 4 bases from J, the gap between germline ends came to 8 bases. Germline lookup yields CDR1 SGHTA and CDR2 FQGTGA. The CDR3 sequence is CASSLIGRGANVLTF. In nucleotides, the CDR3 is TGTGCCAGCAGCTTAATTGGTCGGGGGGCCAACGTCCTGACTTTC.

Only a few counts were recorded for this clone. V and J are TRBV19 and TRBJ2-7; 10 bases are shared with TRBD1. J gave up 6 bases and V 9 bases, and 11 bases lay outside the gene matches. The CDR3 spans 14 residues. Germline V gene lookup returns CDR1 LNHDA and CDR2 SQIVND (reference sequence). CDR3 residues: CARNLRDRGPEQYF. The CDR3 DNA is TGTGCCAGAAACCTCCGGGACAGGGGCCCCGAGCAGTACTTC.

The chain recombines TRBV4-2 with TRBJ2-3, with D perhaps matching TRBD2 (5 bases). The CDR3 covers 16 residues. Germline V gene data show CDR1 as LGHNA and CDR2 as YNFKEQ. V was shortened by 4 bases and J by 7 bases, with 21 bases between the two germline ends. CDR3 protein: CASSPSSGGRMNTQYF. The CDR3 DNA sequence: TGTGCCAGCAGCCCATCTTCCGGAGGTAGAATGAATACGCAGTATTTT.

The CDR3 loop reads CASSLTSGSSEQYF. The CDR3 DNA reads TGCGCCAGCAGCTTGACTAGCGGGAGTAGTGAGCAGTACTTC. The chain links TRBV5-1 to TRBJ2-5, with 11 bases fitting TRBD2. This CDR3 has 14 amino acids. The trim removed 1 base at V and 11 bases at J, leaving 7 bases unmatched. Per germline, CDR1 SGHRS and CDR2 YFSETQ.

The chain links TRBV2 to TRBJ1-1, with D unresolved. The CDR3 extends over 11 amino acids. Trimming removed 9 bases from V and 7 bases from J, with 12 bases in between. The germline V gene has CDR1 SNHLY and CDR2 FYNNEI. CDR3 sequence reads: CASTSLVEAFF. The CDR3 DNA follows: TGTGCCAGTACATCGCTTGTTGAAGCTTTCTTT.

The J gene is TRBJ2-3, the V gene TRBV4-3, with 7 positions matching TRBD2. The ends lost 1 base at V and 1 base at J; junction bases unmatched: 5. This CDR3 has 16 residues. Per the germline V gene, CDR1 is LGHNA and CDR2 is YSLEER. CDR3 residues: CASSQVRGSGTDTQYF. The CDR3 nucleotides are TGCGCCAGCAGCCAAGTGCGCGGGAGCGGCACAGATACGCAGTATTTT.